This note documents a single T cell receptor beta chain sequence. Antigen specificity is unknown. The data were taken from a study of cytomegalovirus exposure and HLA in healthy donors. General observations from the study: As a later analysis showed, several of the most significant clusters appeared to be linked to common viral pathogens.

This CDR3 region has 14 residues. Trimming removed 3 bases at V and 7 bases at J, with 12 bases between. The germline CDR1 and CDR2 sequences are MNHEY and SMNVEV (reference sequence). The PCR made use of 60 Vbeta and 13 Jbeta primers. Sequencing used immunoSEQ multiplex PCR; TCRdb keeps in-frame clones, though not all of them. Of 200,000 to 250,000 clones listed, 75% to 85% were seen once; the top ten hold 8%. The genes are TRBV27 and TRBJ1-4; D perhaps matches TRBD1 (6 bases). The receptor's source is a woman aged 55-69 years in good health and CMV-seropositive. The sample comprised PBMCs. The CDR3 nucleotides read TGTGCCAGCAGTTTTGCAGGCAGGGGTGAAAAACTGTTTTTT. This sequence encodes CASSFAGRGEKLFF.